Below are 14 T cell receptor beta chains sequenced from a single sample in a study of control samples from healthy donors and cancer patients. Measured with immunoSEQ multiplex PCR; TCRdb has only the in-frame clones, and not every one. The sample lists over 150,000 clones, around 94% occurring once. Input material: PBMCs. The receptor set was obtained from a man aged 60 to 75 with colorectal cancer.

The gene calls are TRBV20-1 and TRBJ1-3; D remains unclear. Trimming removed 1 base from V and 10 bases from J, with 8 bases in between. From germline, CDR1 is DFQATT and CDR2 SNEGSKA (reference sequence). This CDR3 is 11 amino acids long. CDR3 in DNA: TGCAGTGCTAGAGCCCCCGGGACCATATATTTT. Translating it yields CSARAPGTIYF.

With regard to this clone: A read error may produce the germline difference seen at one junction end. The CDR3 DNA sequence: TGCGCCCGCAGCGTCCGGGGGGAGGGCTACAATGAGCAGTTCTTC. It encodes CARSVRGEGYNEQFF. The chain joins TRBV4-1 to TRBJ2-1; TRBD2 agrees at 7 bases. The CDR3 extends over 15 amino acids. CDR1 MGHRA and CDR2 YSYEKL come from the germline V gene.

The gene calls are TRBV7-9 and TRBJ2-3; D is possibly TRBD2 (6 bases). This CDR3 region has 13 residues. Per the germline V gene, CDR1 is SEHNR and CDR2 is FQNEAQ (reference sequence). V was shortened by 5 bases and J by 14 bases, with 20 bases between the two germline ends. The CDR3 loop reads CASSTQKGPGGYF. In DNA, the CDR3 is TGTGCCAGCAGCACTCAAAAGGGCCCCGGGGGGTATTTT.

The chain uses TRBV10-3 and TRBJ2-3; possibly TRBD1 for D (6 bases). This CDR3 has 14 amino acids. The V gene's germline CDR1 is ENHRY and CDR2 SYGVKD. V lost 4 bases and J lost 4, with 12 bases in between. The CDR3 bases are TGTGCCATCAGTGGTATAGGGGGTTCAGATACGCAGTATTTT. Residues: CAISGIGGSDTQYF.

The CDR3: CAISGPSGTKQETQYF. In DNA, the CDR3 is TGTGCCATCAGTGGTCCTAGTGGGACTAAACAAGAGACCCAGTACTTC. The J gene is TRBJ2-5, the V gene TRBV10-3; 7 bases align to TRBD2. The J segment lost 2 bases and the V segment lost 4 bases, leaving 10 bases of the junction unmatched. The CDR3 runs to 16 residues. CDR1 ENHRY and CDR2 SYGVKD come from the germline V gene.

The gene calls are TRBV6-5 and TRBJ1-1; D perhaps matches TRBD1 (5 bases). With 2 bases removed from V and 5 bases from J, the gap between germline ends came to 12 bases. This CDR3 has 14 amino acids. From germline, CDR1 is MNHEY and CDR2 SVGAGI. CDR3 protein: CASSYGGEGTEAFF. In nucleotides, the CDR3 is TGTGCCAGCAGTTACGGAGGGGAAGGGACTGAAGCTTTCTTT.

The V gene is TRBV6-1, the J gene TRBJ1-5; TRBD1 might be the D (5 bases). The CDR3 has 15 amino acids. Trimming removed 3 bases at V and 0 bases at J, with 9 bases between. Germline V lookup: CDR1 MNHNS, CDR2 SASEGT. CDR3 DNA sequence: TGTGCCAGCAGTGATCAGGGTTATAGCAATCAGCCCCAGCATTTT. It is translated as CASSDQGYSNQPQHF.

The V gene is TRBV4-1, the J gene TRBJ2-2; D is perhaps TRBD1 (6 bases). Germline V gives CDR1 MGHRA, CDR2 YSYEKL. This CDR3 region has 13 residues. The CDR3 sequence: CASRGVNTGELFF. The CDR3 nucleotides are TGCGCGTCCAGGGGAGTAAACACCGGGGAGCTGTTTTTT.

This clone was counted a single time. This sequence joins TRBV12-3 or TRBV12-4 and TRBJ1-2; 7 bases are a match to TRBD1. The CDR3 is 12 residues long. The V gene end was trimmed by 3 bases and the J gene end by 8 bases; junction bases not matched to a gene: 3. The CDR3: CASSFQGGGYTF. DNA for the CDR3: TGTGCCAGCAGTTTCCAGGGGGGAGGCTACACCTTC.

The chain joins TRBV11-2 to TRBJ1-4; tentative D call: TRBD1 (6 bases). The germline gives CDR1 SGHAT, CDR2 FQNNGV. The CDR3 covers 13 residues. Deletions cut 5 bases from V and 4 bases from J, with 8 bases between. CDR3 sequence (DNA): TGTGCCAGCAGCCCGGACAGTAATGAAAAACTGTTTTTT. Translation: CASSPDSNEKLFF.

The chain employs TRBV5-8 and TRBJ2-6, with TRBD1 matching over 10 bases. V lost 0 bases to trimming and J lost 4 bases; unmatched junction nucleotides: 4. The CDR3 loop spans 17 amino acids. The germline V gene has CDR1 SGHTS and CDR2 YDEGEE. CDR3 bases: TGTGCCAGCAGCTTGGTGGGGACAGGGGCCGGGGCCAACGTCCTGACTTTC. Translating gives CASSLVGTGAGANVLTF.

The chain combines TRBV19 with TRBJ2-2; the D gene is possibly TRBD1 (5 bases). V shed 6 bases and J shed 0 bases, with 8 bases lying between them. Per the germline V gene, CDR1 is LNHDA and CDR2 is SQIVND (reference sequence). The CDR3 spans 14 residues. CDR3 sequence reads: CASSRDANTGELFF. The CDR3 nucleotides read TGTGCCAGTAGCAGGGATGCGAACACCGGGGAGCTGTTTTTT.

V usage is TRBV11-2 and J usage is TRBJ1-2; 7 nucleotides align to TRBD1. The CDR3 runs 15 residues. V was clipped by 3 bases and J by 5 bases; unmatched bases: 9. From germline, CDR1 is SGHAT and CDR2 FQNNGV. CDR3 DNA: TGTGCCAGCAGCTTGGCGGGACAGCCCTTTTATGGCTACACCTTC. It yields the protein CASSLAGQPFYGYTF. The full variable domain, its missing parts supplied by reference TRBV11-2 and TRBJ1-2, is EAGVAQSPRYKIIEKRQSVAFWCNPISGHATLYWYQQILGQGPKLLIQFQNNGVVDDSQLPKDRFSAERLKGVDSTLKIQPAKLEDSAVYLCASSLAGQPFYGYTFGSGTRLTVV.

The chain carries TRBV24-1 and TRBJ2-3; perhaps TRBD2 as D (5 bases). The CDR3 spans 16 residues. Germline CDR1 KGHDR, CDR2 SFDVKD. The V end lost 2 bases, the J end lost 2 bases, and 13 bases lay between the germline ends. The CDR3 nucleotides read TGTGCCACCAGTGATTCGCGGGCTGATTTCACAGATACGCAGTATTTT. Its translation is CATSDSRADFTDTQYF.